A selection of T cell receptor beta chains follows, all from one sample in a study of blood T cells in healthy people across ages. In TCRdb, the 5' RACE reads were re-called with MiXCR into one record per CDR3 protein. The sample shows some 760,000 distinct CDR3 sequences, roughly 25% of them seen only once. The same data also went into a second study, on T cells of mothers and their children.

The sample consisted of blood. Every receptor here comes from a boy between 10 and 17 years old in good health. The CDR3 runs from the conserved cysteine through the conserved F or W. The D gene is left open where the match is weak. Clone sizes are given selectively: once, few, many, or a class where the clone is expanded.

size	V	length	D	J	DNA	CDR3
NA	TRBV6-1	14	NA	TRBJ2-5	TGTGCCAGCTCCGGGACGTATCCATCAAAGACCCAGTACTTC	CASSGTYPSKTQYF
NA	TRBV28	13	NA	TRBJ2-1	TGTGCCAGCAGTTCCGGGGGTTGGAATGAGCAGTTCTTC	CASSSGGWNEQFF
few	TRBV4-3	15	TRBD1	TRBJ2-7	TGCGCCAGCAGCCACGCCTGGACAGGTCTCGGCGAGCAGTACTTC	CASSHAWTGLGEQYF
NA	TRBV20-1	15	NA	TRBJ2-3	TGCAGTGCTAGGAAAGGACAGATCCGCACAGATACGCAGTATTTT	CSARKGQIRTDTQYF
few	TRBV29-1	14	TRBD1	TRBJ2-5	TGCAGCGTTGAGGGCAGGGGGAGACGGGAGACCCAGTACTTC	CSVEGRGRRETQYF
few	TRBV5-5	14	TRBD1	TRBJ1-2	TGTGCCAGCAGCTCGACAGGGGGAAACTATGGCTACACCTTC	CASSSTGGNYGYTF
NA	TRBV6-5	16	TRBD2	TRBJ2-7	TGTGCCAGCAGCATGCCCCGGAGCGGGGGATCGGGGGAGCAGTACTTC	CASSMPRSGGSGEQYF
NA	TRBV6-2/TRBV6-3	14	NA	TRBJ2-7	TGTGCCAGCAGTTTGCCCGGGGGTCTTAACGAGCAGTACTTC	CASSLPGGLNEQYF
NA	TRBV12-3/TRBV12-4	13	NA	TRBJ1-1	TGTGCCAGCGTACAGGGAAGTCGGACTGAAGCTTTCTTT	CASVQGSRTEAFF
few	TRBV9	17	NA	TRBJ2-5	TGTGCCAGCAGTGCCCGACCGTCAGAGGGGGTCCAAGAGACCCAGTACTTC	CASSARPSEGVQETQYF
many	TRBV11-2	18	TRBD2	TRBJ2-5	TGTGCCAGCAGCTCCGCGATCGATAGCGGGGGGGAGGGAGAGACCCAGTACTTC	CASSSAIDSGGEGETQYF
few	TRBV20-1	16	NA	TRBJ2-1	TGCAGTGCTAGTCGAAGGACGGACCCGCTAGGGCATGAGCAGTTCTTC	CSASRRTDPLGHEQFF
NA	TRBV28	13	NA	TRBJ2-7	TGTGCCAGTAGTTGGGACCGTCCCTACGAGCAGTACTTC	CASSWDRPYEQYF
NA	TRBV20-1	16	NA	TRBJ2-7	TGCAGTGCTAGAGATAACCAGCTAGATTACTCCTACGAGCAGTACTTC	CSARDNQLDYSYEQYF
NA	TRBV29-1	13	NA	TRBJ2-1	TGCAGCGTTGAGGTCCCTACTTACAATGAGCAGTTCTTC	CSVEVPTYNEQFF
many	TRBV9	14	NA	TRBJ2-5	TGTGCCAGCAGCGTAGACGGGGGCCGGGAGACCCAGTACTTC	CASSVDGGRETQYF
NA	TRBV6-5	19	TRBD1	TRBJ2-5	TGTGCCAGCAGTTCTCTTTACCTCGGACAGGGGAGGGTCCAAGAGACCCAGTACTTC	CASSSLYLGQGRVQETQYF
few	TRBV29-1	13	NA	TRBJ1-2	TGCAGCGTTGACCAGGGTCCCAACTATGGCTACACCTTC	CSVDQGPNYGYTF
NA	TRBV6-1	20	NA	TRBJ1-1	TGTGCCAGCAGTACATCAACTCGCCGGTCGGAATGGGCTTTGGGCACTGAAGCTTTCTTT	CASSTSTRRSEWALGTEAFF
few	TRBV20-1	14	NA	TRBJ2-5	TGCAGTGCTAGAGATGGCGGGTCCCAAGAGACCCAGTACTTC	CSARDGGSQETQYF
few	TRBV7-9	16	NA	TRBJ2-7	TGTGCCAGCAGCTTAGTTCGACTGCGGGAAACTTACGAGCAGTACTTC	CASSLVRLRETYEQYF
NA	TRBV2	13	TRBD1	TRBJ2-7	TGTGCCATCAGGACAGGGCACTCCTACGAGCAGTACTTC	CAIRTGHSYEQYF
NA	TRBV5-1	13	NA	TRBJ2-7	TGCGCCAGCAGCTGGGACGGGACCTACGAGCAGTACTTC	CASSWDGTYEQYF
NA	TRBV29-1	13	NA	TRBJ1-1	TGCAGCGCATCCGGGGAGCTGAACACTGAAGCTTTCTTT	CSASGELNTEAFF
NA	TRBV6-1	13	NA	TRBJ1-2	TGTGCCAGCAGTGAAACGGGGGGAGGAGGCTACACCTTC	CASSETGGGGYTF
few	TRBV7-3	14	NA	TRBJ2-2	TGTGCCAGCAGCTTCGACAGGAACACCGGGGAGCTGTTTTTT	CASSFDRNTGELFF
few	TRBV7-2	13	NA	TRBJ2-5	TGTGCCAGCAGCTCTGTCCGAGGAGAGACCCAGTACTTC	CASSSVRGETQYF
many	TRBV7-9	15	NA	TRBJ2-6	TGTGCCAGCAGCCCCCGGGGCTCTGGGGCCAACGTCCTGACTTTC	CASSPRGSGANVLTF
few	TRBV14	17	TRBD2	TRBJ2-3	TGTGCCAGCAGCCAAGATAGGCTAGCGGGAGAGTTAGATACGCAGTATTTT	CASSQDRLAGELDTQYF
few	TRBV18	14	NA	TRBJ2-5	TGTGCCAGCTCACCACCCTGGGGAAAAGAGACCCAGTACTTC	CASSPPWGKETQYF
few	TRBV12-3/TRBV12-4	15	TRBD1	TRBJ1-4	TGTGCCAGCAGCGGAATGACAGGGCTGAATGAAAAACTGTTTTTT	CASSGMTGLNEKLFF
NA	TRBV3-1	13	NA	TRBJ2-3	TGTGCCAGCAGCCAAGGGAGCCGGAATACGCAGTATTTT	CASSQGSRNTQYF
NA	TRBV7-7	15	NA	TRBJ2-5	TGTGCTAGCAGCAGCAGACAGTCGATTAGGGAGACCCAGTACTTC	CASSSRQSIRETQYF
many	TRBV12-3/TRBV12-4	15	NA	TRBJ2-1	TGTGCCAGCAGCTGGAGCGGGTTTAAGTACAATGAGCAGTTCTTC	CASSWSGFKYNEQFF
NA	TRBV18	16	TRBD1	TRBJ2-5	TGTGCCAGCTCACAAGGAGACATGGGGACAGAAGAGACCCAGTACTTC	CASSQGDMGTEETQYF
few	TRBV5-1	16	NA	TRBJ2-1	TGCGCCAGCAGCCCCTCCGGGACAAAAGGGGACAATGAGCAGTTCTTC	CASSPSGTKGDNEQFF
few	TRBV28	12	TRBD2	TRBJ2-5	TGTGCCAGCACGGGGGGTATGGAGACCCAGTACTTC	CASTGGMETQYF
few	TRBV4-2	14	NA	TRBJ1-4	TGTGCCAGCAGCCAAGAACTACTGGGTGAAAAACTGTTTTTT	CASSQELLGEKLFF
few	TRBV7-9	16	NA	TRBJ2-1	TGTGCCAGCAGCTTAGGGACCAAGGGGACCTACAATGAGCAGTTCTTC	CASSLGTKGTYNEQFF
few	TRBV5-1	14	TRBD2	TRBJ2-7	TGCGCCAGCAGCTCCCCGGGACTAGCACATGAGCAGTACTTC	CASSSPGLAHEQYF
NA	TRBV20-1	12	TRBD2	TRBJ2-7	TGCAGTGCTTCCGGGGGGGTGTACGAGCAGTACTTC	CSASGGVYEQYF
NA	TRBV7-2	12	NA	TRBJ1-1	TGTGCCAGCAGCGTACGCCTAGGGAAAGCTTTCTTT	CASSVRLGKAFF
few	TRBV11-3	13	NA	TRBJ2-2	TGTGCCAGCAGCTTAGCTGGGACCCGGGAGCTGTTTTTT	CASSLAGTRELFF
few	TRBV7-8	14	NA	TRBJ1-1	TGTGCCAGCAGCGACCCCCCGGGTAGCACTGAAGCTTTCTTT	CASSDPPGSTEAFF
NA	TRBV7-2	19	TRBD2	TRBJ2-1	TGTGCCAGCAGCTCCACCGGGACTAGCGGGGTGAGCTCCTACAATGAGCAGTTCTTC	CASSSTGTSGVSSYNEQFF
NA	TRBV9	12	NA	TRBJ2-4	TGTGCCAGCAGCGCGACAGAGAACATTCAGTACTTC	CASSATENIQYF
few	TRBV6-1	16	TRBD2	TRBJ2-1	TGTGCCAGCAGCGACTGGGGACTAGCGGGCCTCAATGAGCAGTTCTTC	CASSDWGLAGLNEQFF
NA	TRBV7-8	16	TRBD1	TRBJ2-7	TGTGCCAGCAGCTTACGGCTGGACAGGGATGCTAGGGAGCAGTACTTC	CASSLRLDRDAREQYF
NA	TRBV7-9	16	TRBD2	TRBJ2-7	TGTGCCAGCAGCTCAAAGACTAGCGGGAGGTCCTACGAGCAGTACTTC	CASSSKTSGRSYEQYF
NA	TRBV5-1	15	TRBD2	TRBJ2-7	TGCGCCAGCAGCTCGGGACTAGCCGCCACCTACGAGCAGTACTTC	CASSSGLAATYEQYF
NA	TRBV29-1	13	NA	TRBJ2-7	TGCAGCGTTGAAGGGGACATAGACTACGAGCAGTACTTC	CSVEGDIDYEQYF
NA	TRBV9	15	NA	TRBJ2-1	TGTGCCAGCAGCGCCGGGAGTGACTCCTGCAATGAGCAGTTCTTC	CASSAGSDSCNEQFF
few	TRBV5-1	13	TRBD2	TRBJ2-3	TGCGCCAGTATGAGCGGGAGCCCAGATACGCAGTATTTT	CASMSGSPDTQYF
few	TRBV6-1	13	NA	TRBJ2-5	TGTGCCAGTGGTGGGGCAGGCAAGGAGACCCAGTACTTC	CASGGAGKETQYF
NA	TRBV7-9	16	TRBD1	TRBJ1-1	TGTGCCAGCAGCTTAGATTGGACAGGGTCGGGCACTGAAGCTTTCTTT	CASSLDWTGSGTEAFF